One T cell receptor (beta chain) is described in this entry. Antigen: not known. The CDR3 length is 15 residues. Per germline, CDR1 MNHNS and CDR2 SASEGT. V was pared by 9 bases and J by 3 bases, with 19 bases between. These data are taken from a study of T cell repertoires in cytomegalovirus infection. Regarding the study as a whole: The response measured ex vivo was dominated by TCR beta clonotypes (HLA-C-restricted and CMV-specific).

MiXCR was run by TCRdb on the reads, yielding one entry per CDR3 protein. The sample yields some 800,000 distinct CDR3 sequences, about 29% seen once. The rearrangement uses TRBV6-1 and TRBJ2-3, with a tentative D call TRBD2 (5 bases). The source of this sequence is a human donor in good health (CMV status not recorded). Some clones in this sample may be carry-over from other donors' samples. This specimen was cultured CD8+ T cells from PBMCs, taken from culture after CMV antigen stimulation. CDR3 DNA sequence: TGTGCCAGTTCTCGAGGTATAGCGATGACAGATACGCAGTATTTT. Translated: CASSRGIAMTDTQYF.